The clone carrying this T cell receptor beta chain was counted ten times or more. The target antigen is unknown. The source of the sample is a study of T-cell memory formation after mild COVID-19. Study overall: Clusters of TCRs were largely donor specific.

TCRdb itself ran the 5' RACE reads through MiXCR, one entry per CDR3 protein. The sample carries fewer than 350,000 distinct CDR3 sequences, roughly 17% recorded once. After removal of 5 bases from V and 0 bases from J, the junction contained 7 bases not matched to a gene. Germline V CDR1 and CDR2: SGHTA, FQGNSA. This CDR3 region has 16 residues. Study-wide findings and caveats: Prior to infection, memory already included some responding clones, suggesting cross-reactive memory joined.

Sequenced material: PBMCs or a T cell subset sorted from them (not recorded which). This sequence was found in a man aged 18 to 35 who had mild COVID-19 (a few samples of this study predate the infection). Cell type and time point are not known. The chain joins TRBV7-2 to TRBJ1-5; 7 bases fit TRBD1. Written as DNA, the CDR3 is TGTGCCAGCAGCCCAGGGACAGCGTATAGCAATCAGCCCCAGCATTTT. As protein: CASSPGTAYSNQPQHF.